This entry lists 18 T cell receptor beta chains sequenced from one sample in a study of OX40 agonist ivuxolimab in advanced cancers. Here immunoSEQ multiplex PCR was the method, and the copy in TCRdb shows in-frame clones only, minus some. The sample has approximately 14,000 clones, roughly 80% seen once. Sequenced material: CD4+ or CD8+ T cells sorted from blood, taken in a trial of the OX40 agonist ivuxolimab. All receptors come from an adult with an advanced solid tumor such as melanoma, head and neck, liver or kidney cancer.

The V and J genes are TRBV4-3 and TRBJ2-1; 7 bases are shared with TRBD1. Germline V lookup: CDR1 LGHNA, CDR2 YSLEER. The CDR3 runs to 17 residues. Trimming removed 0 bases from V and 7 bases from J; junction bases left unmatched: 12. The CDR3 region is CASSQEAQGDLLNEQFF. The CDR3 region has the DNA TGCGCCAGCAGCCAAGAGGCCCAGGGGGACCTTCTGAATGAGCAGTTCTTC.

This chain joins TRBV4-3 and TRBJ1-1; D is perhaps TRBD1 (5 bases). This CDR3 is built from 16 residues. Germline loops: CDR1 LGHNA, CDR2 YSLEER. Trimming cost V 1 base and J 1 base, with 13 bases left between them. The CDR3 sequence is CASSQGEVQGNTEAFF. The CDR3 coding sequence is TGCGCCAGCAGCCAAGGAGAGGTCCAGGGGAACACTGAAGCTTTCTTT.

V gene TRBV27 combines with J gene TRBJ1-3; possibly TRBD1 for D (6 bases). Germline lookup yields CDR1 MNHEY and CDR2 SMNVEV (reference sequence). The CDR3 is 18 residues long. V was cut by 0 bases and J by 4 bases, with 19 bases left in between. In DNA, the CDR3 is TGTGCCAGCAGTTTATCAGGTCGAAACAGGGTGAGAGGAAACACCATATATTTT. Translating it yields CASSLSGRNRVRGNTIYF.

The chain employs TRBV29-1 and TRBJ2-7, with 9 positions matching TRBD1. CDR3 length: 15 residues. Looked up from germline, CDR1 is SQVTM and CDR2 is ANQGSEA. V dropped 3 bases and J dropped 4; count of bases not matched to a gene: 10. The DNA for the CDR3 is TGCAGCGTTGAGGGGTCCGACAGGGGGTTATACGAGCAGTACTTC. It yields the protein CSVEGSDRGLYEQYF.

This clone appeared a single time. The rearrangement joins TRBV6-4 to TRBJ1-1; D may be TRBD1 (5 bases). The germline CDR1 and CDR2 sequences are MRHNA and SNTAGT. This CDR3 has 13 residues. Trimming took off 5 bases at V and 2 bases at J, with 9 bases between the two ends. CDR3 region: CASSRGANTEAFF. The CDR3 DNA follows: TGTGCCAGCAGTCGCGGGGCAAACACTGAAGCTTTCTTT.

V gene TRBV18 combines with J gene TRBJ2-7; 9 nucleotides align to TRBD1. The CDR3 runs to 16 residues. Germline CDR1 is KGHSH and CDR2 is LQKENI. Unmatched junction bases numbered 9, after V lost 2 bases and J lost 4 bases. Here the CDR3 reads CASSPVRTGVGYEQYF. Written as DNA, the CDR3 is TGTGCCAGCTCACCAGTGAGGACAGGGGTAGGGTACGAGCAGTACTTC.

Details on this clone: The same CDR3 also results from other DNA sequences found in this sample. This chain links TRBV7-6 with TRBJ2-5; no clear D. V lost 3 bases and J lost 5, with 4 bases in between. CDR1 is SGHVS, CDR2 FNYEAQ, per germline. The CDR3 is made up of 11 amino acids. The CDR3 DNA reads as TGTGCCAGCAGCTTTGGGGAGACCCAGTACTTC. This codes for CASSFGETQYF.

This clone was seen once. The chain couples TRBV15 to TRBJ1-5, with D maybe TRBD1 (5 bases). Trimming took 1 base from V and 0 from J, leaving 10 bases between them. From germline, CDR1 is LNHNV and CDR2 YYDKDF (reference sequence). The CDR3 spans 16 residues. As DNA, the CDR3 is TGTGCCACCAGCAGAGGCCCAGGGAATAGCAATCAGCCCCAGCATTTT. The encoded protein is CATSRGPGNSNQPQHF.

V and J are TRBV27 and TRBJ2-7; 7 bases are shared with TRBD1. Germline loops: CDR1 MNHEY, CDR2 SMNVEV (reference sequence). Trimming at V came to 6 bases and at J to 3 bases, leaving 5 bases not matched to a gene. The CDR3 has 13 residues. CDR3 in amino acids: CASSRTGGYEQYF. CDR3 coding DNA: TGTGCCAGCAGCCGGACAGGAGGCTACGAGCAGTACTTC.

This clone has just a few counts. J is TRBJ1-3 and V is TRBV7-8, with 9 bases aligning to TRBD1. With 3 bases clipped from V and 4 bases from J, the junction kept 1 base outside the gene matches. The germline gives CDR1 SGHVS, CDR2 FQNEAQ. The CDR3 runs 14 residues. The CDR3, as DNA: TGTGCCAGCAGCTTTACAGGGGGCGGAAACACCATATATTTT. Amino acids: CASSFTGGGNTIYF.

The chain couples TRBV7-6 to TRBJ1-1, with D perhaps matching TRBD1 (5 bases). Trimming stripped 5 bases from V and 3 bases from J, with 16 bases between. Germline V gene data show CDR1 as SGHVS and CDR2 as FNYEAQ. CDR3 size: 15 residues. The CDR3 coding sequence is TGTGCCAGCAGCGTCGGGACGTCGGCATACACTGAAGCTTTCTTT. It encodes CASSVGTSAYTEAFF.

This clone was seen a single time. The chain carries TRBV19 and TRBJ2-1; TRBD1 matches 8 bases. The junction had 9 bases not matched to a gene; V was cut back by 1 base and J by 7 bases. The CDR3 is made up of 16 amino acids. Germline CDR1 LNHDA, CDR2 SQIVND (reference sequence). The CDR3 reads CASSIAVSGGANEQFF. DNA for the CDR3: TGTGCCAGTAGTATAGCGGTGTCAGGGGGCGCAAATGAGCAGTTCTTC.

The chain employs TRBV11-3 and TRBJ2-1; D unresolved. This CDR3 comprises 17 residues. Germline V gene data show CDR1 as SGHNT and CDR2 as YENEEA. V was cut by 2 bases and J by 5 bases, with 19 bases left in between. The CDR3 sequence: CASSLRSLRVGDNEQFF. The CDR3 nucleotides read TGTGCCAGCAGCTTACGTTCTCTAAGGGTGGGCGACAATGAGCAGTTCTTC.

The chain recombines TRBV30 with TRBJ1-2; no reliable D call. CDR1 is GTSNPN and CDR2 is SVGIG in the germline V gene (reference sequence). This CDR3 spans 14 amino acids. V was pared by 0 bases and J by 2 bases, with 10 bases between. CDR3: CAWSVPYTNYGYTF. As DNA, the CDR3 is TGTGCCTGGAGTGTACCGTATACGAACTATGGCTACACCTTC.

The chain recombines TRBV5-4 with TRBJ1-1; D is possibly TRBD1 (5 bases). In germline, CDR1 is SGHNT, CDR2 YYREEE (reference sequence). The V gene lost 5 bases and the J gene lost 13 bases, with 18 bases spanning the gap. CDR3 length: 12 amino acids. The CDR3 spells CASRGRSGEGFF. The CDR3 region has the DNA TGTGCCAGCAGGGGGCGGTCAGGAGAGGGTTTCTTT. The full variable domain, rest sourced from reference TRBV5-4 and TRBJ1-1, is ETGVTQSPTHLIKTRGQQVTLRCSSQSGHNTVSWYQQALGQGPQFIFQYYREEENGRGNFPPRFSGLQFPNYSSELNVNALELDDSALYLCASRGRSGEGFFGQGTRLTVV.

The J gene is TRBJ1-2, the V gene TRBV5-1; 7 bases agree with TRBD1. Germline assignment: CDR1 SGHRS and CDR2 YFSETQ. The CDR3 sequence is 15 residues long. Germline trimming cut 4 bases from V and 2 bases from J; bases unmatched to any gene: 8. As DNA, the CDR3 is TGCGCCAGCAGCGACCCGGGACAGCAAAACTATGGCTACACCTTC. It is translated as CASSDPGQQNYGYTF.

The chain has TRBV6-5 and TRBJ2-1; 7 bases fit TRBD1. Looked up from germline, CDR1 is MNHEY and CDR2 is SVGAGI. CDR3 length: 13 residues. V lost 10 bases to trimming and J lost 6 bases; unmatched junction nucleotides: 9. The CDR3 DNA follows: TGTGCCACCGAGGGCACAGGGGCCAATGAGCAGTTCTTC. The encoded protein is CATEGTGANEQFF.

Only a few counts were recorded for this clone. V and J are TRBV11-2 and TRBJ2-7; 11 positions agree with TRBD1. Per the germline V gene, CDR1 is SGHAT and CDR2 is FQNNGV. The CDR3 has 15 amino acids. Germline trimming cut 5 bases from V and 4 bases from J; bases unmatched to any gene: 7. The DNA of the CDR3 is TGTGCCAGCAGCCCGGACAGGGGGCCCCTTTACGAGCAGTACTTC. The encoded protein is CASSPDRGPLYEQYF.